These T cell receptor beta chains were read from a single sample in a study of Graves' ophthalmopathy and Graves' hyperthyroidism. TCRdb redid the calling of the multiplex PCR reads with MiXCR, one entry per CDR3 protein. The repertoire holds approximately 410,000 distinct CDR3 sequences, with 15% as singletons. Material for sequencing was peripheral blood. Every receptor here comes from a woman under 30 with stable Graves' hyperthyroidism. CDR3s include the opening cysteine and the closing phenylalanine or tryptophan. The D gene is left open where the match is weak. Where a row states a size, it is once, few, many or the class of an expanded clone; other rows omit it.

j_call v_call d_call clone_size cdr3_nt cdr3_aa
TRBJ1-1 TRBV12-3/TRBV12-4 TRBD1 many TGTGCCAGCAGTTTAAGGGGACAGGGGGCGAGAACTGAAGCTTTCTTT CASSLRGQGARTEAFF
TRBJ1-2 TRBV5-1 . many TGCGCCAGCAGCGAGGACAAGAAGGGCTACACCTTC CASSEDKKGYTF
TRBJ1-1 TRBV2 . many TGTGCCAGCAATCGCAGAGACACTGAAGCTTTCTTT CASNRRDTEAFF
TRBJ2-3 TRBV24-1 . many TGTGCCACCAGTGATTCCAAAGGGTTCGGCACAGATACGCAGTATTTT CATSDSKGFGTDTQYF
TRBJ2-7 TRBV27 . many TGTGCCAGCAGTACCGGGACCAAGAAAGAGCAGTACTTC CASSTGTKKEQYF
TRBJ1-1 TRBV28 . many TGTGCCAGCAGTTCGGCGGACACTGAAGCTTTCTTT CASSSADTEAFF
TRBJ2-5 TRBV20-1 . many TGCAGTGCTCTGGCTGGCGACCAAGAGACCCAGTACTTC CSALAGDQETQYF
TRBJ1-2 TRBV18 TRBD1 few TGTGCCAGCTCACCGACAGGGGATTTCTTTGGCTACACCTTC CASSPTGDFFGYTF
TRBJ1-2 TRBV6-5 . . TGTGCCAGCAGTTACAGGGAGGATGACGGCTACACCTTC CASSYREDDGYTF
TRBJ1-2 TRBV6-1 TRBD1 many TGTGCCAGCAGGGGAGCCGACAGGGACGACTATGGCTACACCTTC CASRGADRDDYGYTF
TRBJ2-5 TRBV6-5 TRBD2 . TGTGCCATCAGTTACGGGCGGGGGGGCCGTGAGACCCAGTACTTC CAISYGRGGRETQYF
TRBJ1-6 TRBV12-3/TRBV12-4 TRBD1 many TGTGCCAGCAGTTTGACAGGGGGCGCGAGGAATTCACCCCTCCACTTT CASSLTGGARNSPLHF
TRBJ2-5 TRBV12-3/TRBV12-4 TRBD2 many TGTGCCAGCAGAGCGGGGGGCCTGAAGACCCAGTACTTC CASRAGGLKTQYF
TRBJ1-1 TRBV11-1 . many TGTGCCAGCAGCCCACTCGGTGCGACAGCGTTAAACACTGAAGCTTTCTTT CASSPLGATALNTEAFF
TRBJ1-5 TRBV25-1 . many TGTGCCAGCAGTGAAGGGAGGGGACGCCAGCATTTT CASSEGRGRQHF
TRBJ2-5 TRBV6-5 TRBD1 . TGTGCCAGCAGTTTCGGCCAGGGGGAAAAGACCCAGTACTTC CASSFGQGEKTQYF
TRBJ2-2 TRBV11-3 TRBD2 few TGTGCCAGCAGCCGGACTAGCGCCGCGAACACCGGGGAGCTGTTTTTT CASSRTSAANTGELFF
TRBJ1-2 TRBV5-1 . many TGCGCCAGCAGCGACGCCGGTCCCCGTCAGTGGGGCTATGGCTACACCTTC CASSDAGPRQWGYGYTF
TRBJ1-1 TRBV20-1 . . TGCAGTGCTATAAAGAATCCTTCGGCTTTCTTT CSAIKNPSAFF
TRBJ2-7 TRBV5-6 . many TGTGCCAGCAGCTTGGTAGGGTGGTACGAGCAGTACTTC CASSLVGWYEQYF
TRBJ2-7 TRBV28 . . TGTGCCAGCACCCCACAAAGGGGCCGAAAGCCCTACGAGCAGTACTTC CASTPQRGRKPYEQYF
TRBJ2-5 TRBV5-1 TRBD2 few TGCGCCAGCAGCCGCGGGACTAGCGGGGAGGAGACCCAGTACTTC CASSRGTSGEETQYF
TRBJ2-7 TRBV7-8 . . TGTGCCAGCGGACCAACACGGGAAACCTACGAGCAGTACTTC CASGPTRETYEQYF
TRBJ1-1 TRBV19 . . TGTGCCAGTAGTCCCTGGGGCCCTGGGGACACTGAAGCTTTCTTT CASSPWGPGDTEAFF
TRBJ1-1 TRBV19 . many TGTGCCAGTAGTAGCGGGGTGGAACCAAGGGGAGCTTTCTTT CASSSGVEPRGAFF
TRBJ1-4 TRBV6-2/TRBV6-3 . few TGTGCCAGCAGTTACCCTCAACAGGGCGAAAAACTGTTTTTT CASSYPQQGEKLFF
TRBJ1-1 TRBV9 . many TGTGCCAGCAGCGTAGTCCCTGTGGGCACTGAAGCTTTCTTT CASSVVPVGTEAFF
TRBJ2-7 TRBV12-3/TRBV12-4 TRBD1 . TGTGCCAGCACCCTGGGACAGGGGGTGAGCGAGCAGTACTTC CASTLGQGVSEQYF
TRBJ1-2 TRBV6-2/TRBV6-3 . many TGTGCCAGCAGTTACCCCCGCGAAGATGGCTACACCTTC CASSYPREDGYTF
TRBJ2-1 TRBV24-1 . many TGTGCCACCAGTGACCCGGGACTGCGCCCCTACAATGAGCAGTTCTTC CATSDPGLRPYNEQFF
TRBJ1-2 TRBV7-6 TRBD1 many TGTGCCAGCAGCTTAGGAGCCGGTCAGGGGGTCAATGGCTACACCTTC CASSLGAGQGVNGYTF
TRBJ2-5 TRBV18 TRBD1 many TGTGCCAGCTCACCTTGGGGTCCGGGACAGGGTCAAGAGACCCAGTACTTC CASSPWGPGQGQETQYF
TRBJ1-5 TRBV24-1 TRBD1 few TGTGCCACCAGTGACTCCGGACAGGAACCAAATCAGCCCCAGCATTTT CATSDSGQEPNQPQHF
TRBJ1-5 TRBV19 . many TGTGCCAGTAGTATCAGGTATAGCAATCAGCCCCAGCATTTT CASSIRYSNQPQHF
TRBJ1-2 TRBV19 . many TGTGCCAGTAGTATTGTGAAAGGCAACTATGGCTACACCTTC CASSIVKGNYGYTF
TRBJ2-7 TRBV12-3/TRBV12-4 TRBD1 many TGTGCCAGCAGTTTAGGACGGGGACAGGGGGGGTTGTACGAGCAGTACTTC CASSLGRGQGGLYEQYF
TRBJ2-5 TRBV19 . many TGTGCCAGTAGTACGACTAGCAGGGGCGAGACCCAGTACTTC CASSTTSRGETQYF
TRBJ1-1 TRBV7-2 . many TGTGCCAGCAGCTTAGGGGAGGGCAGAGCTGAAGCTTTCTTT CASSLGEGRAEAFF
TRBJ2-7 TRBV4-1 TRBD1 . TGCGCCAGCAGTTACTCCTCCGGGACAGGTTCCTACGAGCAGTACTTC CASSYSSGTGSYEQYF
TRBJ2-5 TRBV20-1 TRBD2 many TGCAGTGCTGCGGGGGTACTTGTTGAGACCCAGTACTTC CSAAGVLVETQYF
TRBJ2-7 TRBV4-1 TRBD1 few TGCGCCAGCAGCAAAACTTTGGGACAGGGCGCCTACGAGCAGTACTTC CASSKTLGQGAYEQYF
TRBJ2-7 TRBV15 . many TGTGCCACCAGCCCAGGGCATAGTCCGGCAGGGCCCTACGTGCAGTACTTC CATSPGHSPAGPYVQYF
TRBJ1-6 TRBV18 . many TGTGCCAGCTCCCCGTCCCCGGGAGGGTCACCCCTCCACTTT CASSPSPGGSPLHF
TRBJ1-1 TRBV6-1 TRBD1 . TGTGCCAGCAGTCCGGGACAGGGGGCCACTGAAGCTTTCTTT CASSPGQGATEAFF
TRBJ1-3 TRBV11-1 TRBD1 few TGTGCCAGCAGCGGGCTCATAAGTCCGGGACAGGGAGCTGGAAACACCATATATTTT CASSGLISPGQGAGNTIYF
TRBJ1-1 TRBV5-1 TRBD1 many TGCGCCAGCAGCTGGGGACAGGCGAACACTGAAGCTTTCTTT CASSWGQANTEAFF
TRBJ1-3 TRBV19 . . TGTGCCAGTAGTATTAATTTCGCCGGAATCTCTGGAAACACCATATATTTT CASSINFAGISGNTIYF
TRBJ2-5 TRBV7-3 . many TGTGCCAGCAGCTTTGGGGGGGCAGGAGGACTACAAGAGACCCAGTACTTC CASSFGGAGGLQETQYF
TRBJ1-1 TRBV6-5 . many TGTGCCAGCATAGACAGATTTAACACTGAAGCTTTCTTT CASIDRFNTEAFF
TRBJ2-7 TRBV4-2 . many TGTGCCAGCAGCCAAGTGGGGGGGCCGTTGGTCGAGCAGTACTTC CASSQVGGPLVEQYF